The 27 T cell receptor beta chains below were found in one sample sequenced in a study of identical twins. Each CDR3 protein gets one entry after TCRdb re-called the 5' RACE reads with MiXCR. This table has 690,000 or so distinct CDR3 sequences, less than 7% appearing once. Sequenced sample: naive T cells sorted from blood. The origin of the receptors is a man between 18 and 35 years old in good health.

This sequence joins TRBV27 and TRBJ2-3; 8 nucleotides align to TRBD2. The germline V gene has CDR1 MNHEY and CDR2 SMNVEV (reference sequence). With V trimmed by 7 bases and J by 2 bases, 14 bases remained unmatched. This CDR3 region has 17 residues. The CDR3 loop reads CASTNVAGNSITDTQYF. CDR3 nucleotides: TGTGCCAGCACCAACGTAGCGGGGAACAGTATCACAGATACGCAGTATTTT.

This clonotype was detected ten times or more. V and J are TRBV28 and TRBJ2-1, with D possibly TRBD1 on 6 matching bases. The V end lost 3 bases, the J end lost 8 bases, and 14 bases lay between the germline ends. The CDR3 is 14 residues long. CDR1 is MDHEN and CDR2 is SYDVKM in the germline V gene. CDR3 DNA sequence: TGTGCCAGCAGTTTTGGTCACAGGGACGATGAGCAGTTCTTC. Amino acids: CASSFGHRDDEQFF.

This clonotype was counted at least ten times. The J gene is TRBJ2-7, the V gene TRBV12-3 or TRBV12-4; 7 bases match TRBD1. CDR3 size: 14 residues. V shed 7 bases, J shed 4 bases, and the junction held 10 bases outside the gene matches. CDR3 region: CASNPLGTEYEQYF. The CDR3 nucleotides read TGTGCCAGCAACCCCTTGGGGACAGAATACGAGCAGTACTTC.

The table lists this clonotype with many counts. CDR3 region: CASSLDRTRPWAGELFF. The CDR3 bases are TGTGCCAGCAGCCTCGACCGGACAAGGCCTTGGGCCGGGGAGCTGTTTTTT. The rearrangement joins TRBV7-9 to TRBJ2-2, with a tentative D call TRBD1 (5 bases). Looked up from germline, CDR1 is SEHNR and CDR2 is FQNEAQ (reference sequence). Trimming removed 5 bases from V and 6 bases from J, with 22 bases in between. The CDR3 runs 17 residues.

This clonotype has just a few counts. The chain has TRBV6-1 and TRBJ1-6; D may be TRBD1 (6 bases). Trimming took off 0 bases at V and 8 bases at J, with 14 bases between the two ends. The CDR3 contains 16 residues. Germline values: CDR1 MNHNS, CDR2 SASEGT. This chain's CDR3 is CASSEALRAGDSPLHF. CDR3 coding DNA: TGTGCCAGCAGTGAAGCGCTTCGGGCAGGGGATTCACCCCTCCACTTT.

This clonotype was picked up a small number of times. The chain employs TRBV11-2 and TRBJ2-1; 12 bases map to TRBD2. Looked up from germline, CDR1 is SGHAT and CDR2 is FQNNGV. V shed 3 bases, J shed 5 bases, and the junction held 5 bases outside the gene matches. The CDR3 covers 16 residues. CDR3 nucleotide sequence: TGTGCCAGCAGCTTGGGGCTAGCGGGAGGGCACAATGAGCAGTTCTTC. Residues: CASSLGLAGGHNEQFF.

This clonotype was observed a handful of times. V is TRBV7-2 and J is TRBJ1-2; D gene uncertain. The CDR3 totals 15 residues. Germline lookup yields CDR1 SGHTA and CDR2 FQGNSA. The germline V and J ends were trimmed by 8 bases and 3 bases, with 19 bases remaining between them. CDR3 nucleotides: TGTGCCAGCCGGATCGGAGGGAAAATTGACTATGGCTACACCTTC. Amino acids: CASRIGGKIDYGYTF.

The chain links TRBV15 to TRBJ2-4, with unresolved D. The CDR3 runs to 13 residues. CDR1 is LNHNV and CDR2 is YYDKDF in the germline V gene (reference sequence). V was pared by 8 bases and J by 4 bases, with 12 bases between. CDR3 DNA sequence: TGTGCCACCCTCAACCCATTGAAAAACATTCAGTACTTC. Protein sequence: CATLNPLKNIQYF.

The genes are TRBV7-6 and TRBJ2-5; TRBD2 agrees at 12 bases. Trimming took 1 base from V and 2 from J; bases not matched to a gene: 5. Germline lookup yields CDR1 SGHVS and CDR2 FNYEAQ. This CDR3 comprises 17 residues. CDR3 sequence reads: CASSLVGLAGNQETQYF. The CDR3 nucleotides read TGTGCCAGCAGCTTAGTTGGACTAGCGGGAAATCAAGAGACCCAGTACTTC.

The table lists this clonotype with many counts. J is TRBJ2-7 and V is TRBV5-4; either TRBD1 or TRBD2 may supply D (5 bases each). The CDR3 totals 14 residues. From germline, CDR1 is SGHNT and CDR2 YYREEE (reference sequence). Trimming left V 4 bases short and J 3 bases short, with 14 bases between. CDR3 loop: CASSRGEGGYEQYV. The CDR3 bases are TGTGCCAGCAGCCGGGGCGAGGGTGGCTACGAGCAGTACGTC.

This clonotype was seen a few times. The chain joins TRBV11-2 to TRBJ1-2; 10 bases align to TRBD1. This CDR3 has 19 amino acids. Germline V gives CDR1 SGHAT, CDR2 FQNNGV. Trimming removed 3 bases from V and 4 bases from J; junction bases left unmatched: 17. This chain's CDR3 is CASSFLPGQGIFPPYGYTF. DNA for the CDR3: TGTGCCAGCAGCTTCCTCCCGGGACAGGGGATATTCCCTCCCTATGGCTACACCTTC.

This clonotype was seen more than once but under ten times. This sequence joins TRBV12-3 or TRBV12-4 and TRBJ1-4, with unresolved D. The CDR3 totals 12 residues. V lost 5 bases and J lost 5, with 6 bases in between. The CDR3, as DNA: TGTGCCAGCAGTCGATTAAATGAAAAACTGTTTTTT. It is translated as CASSRLNEKLFF.

The genes are TRBV10-3 and TRBJ2-5, with D possibly matching TRBD1 (6 bases). From germline, CDR1 is ENHRY and CDR2 SYGVKD. The V end lost 6 bases, the J end lost 4 bases, and 9 bases lay between the germline ends. The CDR3 extends over 12 amino acids. The CDR3 DNA reads TGTGCCATCAGGGGGGACATAGAGACCCAGTACTTC. It encodes CAIRGDIETQYF.

The rearrangement links TRBV4-1 to TRBJ2-7; D is undetermined. CDR3 length: 16 residues. Germline CDR1 is MGHRA and CDR2 is YSYEKL. Trimming took 1 base from V and 3 from J, leaving 16 bases between them. Written as DNA, the CDR3 is TGCGCCAGCAGCCAAGCCTCGTTTAGATTTTTCTACGAGCAGTACGTC. This translates into CASSQASFRFFYEQYV.

This clonotype was seen ten or more times. This chain uses TRBV29-1 with TRBJ2-1; 12 nucleotides line up with TRBD1. The CDR3 sequence is 14 residues long. V lost 6 bases, J lost 8 bases, and 8 bases stayed unmatched. Looked up from germline, CDR1 is SQVTM and CDR2 is ANQGSEA. The CDR3 region is CSVGKGQGADEQFF. CDR3 coding DNA: TGCAGCGTGGGGAAGGGACAGGGGGCCGATGAGCAGTTCTTC.

This clonotype has a count of ten or more. J is TRBJ2-3 and V is TRBV7-9; no clear D. Germline V gene data show CDR1 as SEHNR and CDR2 as FQNEAQ (reference sequence). V was pared by 1 base and J by 3 bases, with 11 bases between. CDR3 size: 15 residues. This CDR3 reads CASSLVGVETDTQYF. In DNA form, the CDR3 reads TGTGCCAGCAGCTTAGTAGGCGTAGAGACAGATACGCAGTATTTT.

This chain connects TRBV6-2 or TRBV6-3 to TRBJ2-1; D is ambiguous. Trimming took off 3 bases at V and 9 bases at J, with 15 bases between the two ends. Germline V gives CDR1 MNHEY, CDR2 SVGEGT. There are 14 residues in the CDR3. The chain's CDR3 is CASSYSTYRAEQFF. Here the CDR3 DNA reads TGTGCCAGCAGTTATTCTACTTATAGAGCTGAGCAGTTCTTC.

This clonotype was seen only a few times. The chain employs TRBV7-8 and TRBJ2-7; D tentatively fits TRBD1 or TRBD2 (5 bases each). CDR1 is SGHVS, CDR2 FQNEAQ, per germline. The V end lost 4 bases, the J end lost 2 bases, and 12 bases lay between the germline ends. The CDR3 runs to 14 residues. CDR3 in amino acids: CASSSRGNPYEQYV. In DNA, the CDR3 is TGTGCCAGCAGCTCCCGGGGCAACCCCTACGAGCAGTACGTC.

The CDR3 DNA is TGCAGTGCTAGGGCGCCCGGGACTAGCGGCCCCACAGATACGCAGTATTTT. Translating gives CSARAPGTSGPTDTQYF. This rearrangement joins TRBV20-1 to TRBJ2-3, with TRBD2 matching over 11 bases. CDR1 DFQATT and CDR2 SNEGSKA come from the germline V gene (reference sequence). The CDR3 has 17 amino acids. V shed 3 bases and J 2 bases; nucleotides not matched to a gene: 10.

This clonotype turned up a few times. The chain employs TRBV7-7 and TRBJ2-1; 9 nucleotides line up with TRBD2. Germline V gene lookup returns CDR1 SSHAT and CDR2 FNYEAQ (reference sequence). The trim removed 2 bases at V and 7 bases at J, leaving 15 bases unmatched. CDR3 size: 18 residues. CDR3 DNA: TGTGCCAGCAGCTTACGGCTTGCGGGAGGGCCCTCGGGTAATGAGCAGTTCTTC. Protein: CASSLRLAGGPSGNEQFF.

This clonotype was counted between two and nine times. The chain is built from TRBV7-2 and TRBJ2-6; no firm D call. There are 17 residues in the CDR3. CDR1 is SGHTA, CDR2 FQGNSA, per germline. Trimming took 3 bases from V and 0 from J, leaving 12 bases between them. CDR3 loop: CASSFAGSVSGANVLTF. CDR3 coding DNA: TGTGCCAGCAGCTTCGCCGGGTCAGTCTCTGGGGCCAACGTCCTGACTTTC.

The chain couples TRBV5-4 to TRBJ2-1; 10 bases agree with TRBD2. V was pared by 8 bases and J by 3 bases, with 8 bases of the junction left unmatched. CDR3 length equals 15 residues. Looked up from germline, CDR1 is SGHNT and CDR2 is YYREEE (reference sequence). CDR3 sequence: CASKVGTSVYNEQFF. DNA of the CDR3: TGTGCCAGTAAAGTAGGGACTAGCGTCTACAATGAGCAGTTCTTC.

The table lists this clonotype with many counts. V usage is TRBV15 and J usage is TRBJ2-7; D remains ambiguous. The V gene's germline CDR1 is LNHNV and CDR2 YYDKDF (reference sequence). Trimming took off 8 bases at V and 6 bases at J, with 8 bases between the two ends. The CDR3 sequence is 10 residues long. DNA for the CDR3: TGTGCCACCTTCCAGGTCGAGCAGTACTTC. The encoded protein is CATFQVEQYF. The full variable domain, rest sourced from reference TRBV15 and TRBJ2-7, is DAMVIQNPRYQVTQFGKPVTLSCSQTLNHNVMYWYQQKSSQAPKLLFHYYDKDFNNEADTPDNFQSRRPNTSFCFLDIRSPGLGDTAMYLCATFQVEQYFGPGTRLTVT.

This clonotype came up a few times. The rearrangement links TRBV5-5 to TRBJ1-1; D not resolved. With 4 bases removed from V and 11 bases from J, the gap between germline ends came to 15 bases. Per the germline V gene, CDR1 is SGHKS and CDR2 is YYEKEE (reference sequence). CDR3 length: 12 residues. The CDR3 nucleotides are TGTGCCAGCAGCCCGACCAGAAGGGAGGCTTTCTTT. It is translated as CASSPTRREAFF.

This clonotype was detected a few times. The rearrangement joins TRBV20-1 to TRBJ2-7; 7 nucleotides align to TRBD2. CDR3 length equals 15 residues. CDR1 DFQATT and CDR2 SNEGSKA come from the germline V gene (reference sequence). J lost 2 bases, V lost 3 bases, and 10 bases had no gene match. The CDR3 here is CSARGGGSKAYEQYF. CDR3 DNA: TGCAGTGCTAGGGGGGGGGGTAGTAAGGCCTACGAGCAGTACTTC.

The gene calls are TRBV20-1 and TRBJ1-5, with D hard to call. V was pared by 1 base and J by 3 bases, with 16 bases between. The germline CDR1 and CDR2 sequences are DFQATT and SNEGSKA (reference sequence). The CDR3 is made up of 16 amino acids. The CDR3 reads CSARAAVGRNNQPQHF. The CDR3 nucleotides read TGCAGTGCTAGAGCGGCTGTAGGCAGGAACAATCAGCCCCAGCATTTT.

The chain recombines TRBV5-1 with TRBJ2-5, with a weak D call TRBD2 (6 bases). The ends were cut back, 3 bases at V and 5 bases at J, with 14 bases in the middle. Germline V lookup: CDR1 SGHRS, CDR2 YFSETQ. The CDR3 has 14 amino acids. The CDR3 region is CASSYSGGGETQYF. In DNA, the CDR3 is TGCGCCAGCAGCTATAGCGGAGGAGGGGAGACCCAGTACTTC. Variable domain in full (rest from reference TRBV5-1 and TRBJ2-5): KAGVTQTPRYLIKTRGQQVTLSCSPISGHRSVSWYQQTPGQGLQFLFEYFSETQRNKGNFPGRFSGRQFSNSRSEMNVSTLELGDSALYLCASSYSGGGETQYFGPGTRLLVL.